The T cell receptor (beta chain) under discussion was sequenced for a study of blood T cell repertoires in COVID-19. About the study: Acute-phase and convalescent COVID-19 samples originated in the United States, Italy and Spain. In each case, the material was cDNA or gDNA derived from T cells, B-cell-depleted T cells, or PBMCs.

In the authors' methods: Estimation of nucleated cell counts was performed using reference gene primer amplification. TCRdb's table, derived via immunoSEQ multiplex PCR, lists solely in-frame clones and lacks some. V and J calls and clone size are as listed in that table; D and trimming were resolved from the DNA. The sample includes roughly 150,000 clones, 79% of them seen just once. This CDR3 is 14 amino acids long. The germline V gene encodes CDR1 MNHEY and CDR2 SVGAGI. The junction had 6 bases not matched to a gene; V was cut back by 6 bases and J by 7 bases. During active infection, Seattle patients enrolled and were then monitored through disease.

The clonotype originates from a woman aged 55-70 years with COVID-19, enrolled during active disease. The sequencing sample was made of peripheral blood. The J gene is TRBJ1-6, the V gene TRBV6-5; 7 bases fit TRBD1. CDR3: CASRLQGSNSPLHF. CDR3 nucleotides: TGTGCCAGCAGATTACAGGGGTCAAATTCACCCCTCCACTTT.